The rows below give T cell receptor beta chains drawn from one sample of a study of OX40 agonist ivuxolimab in advanced cancers. Assay used: immunoSEQ multiplex PCR; TCRdb lists only in-frame clones, some missing. The sample lists about 48,000 clones, approximately 80% occurring once. Source: CD4+ or CD8+ T cells sorted from blood, taken in a trial of the OX40 agonist ivuxolimab. The receptors shown here come from an adult with an advanced solid tumor such as melanoma, head and neck, liver or kidney cancer. Both conserved end residues are part of each CDR3. The order of the fields is J gene, clone size, D gene, V gene, CDR3 protein, CDR3 DNA. A D gene is named only where the DNA matches it firmly. Rows give clone size only sometimes, using once, few, many, or a class for an expanded clone.

>TRBJ2-1|NA|TRBD2|TRBV28
CASSFIAGGSNEQFF
TGTGCCAGCAGCTTTATAGCGGGAGGGTCTAATGAGCAGTTCTTC
>TRBJ2-1|NA|NA|TRBV27
CASSVFPPGHRQDNEQFF
TGTGCCAGCAGCGTTTTCCCCCCGGGGCACCGTCAAGACAATGAGCAGTTCTTC
>TRBJ1-1|NA|TRBD1|TRBV5-1
CASSAGQGGTEAFF
TGCGCCAGCAGCGCGGGACAGGGTGGGACTGAAGCTTTCTTT
>TRBJ1-5|NA|TRBD1|TRBV15
CATSTISGGFSKYSNQPQHF
TGTGCCACCAGCACAATATCAGGGGGCTTTTCGAAATATAGCAATCAGCCCCAGCATTTT
>TRBJ2-1|NA|TRBD2|TRBV5-6
CASSSGLAGAYNEQFF
TGTGCCAGCAGCTCTGGACTAGCGGGGGCCTACAATGAGCAGTTCTTC
>TRBJ1-1|NA|NA|TRBV28
CASYSGAGVNTEAFF
TGTGCCAGCTATTCAGGGGCAGGCGTTAACACTGAAGCTTTCTTT
>TRBJ2-6|NA|TRBD1|TRBV18
CASSPTRQGIDSGANVLTF
TGTGCCAGCTCACCGACAAGACAGGGGATTGATTCTGGGGCCAACGTCCTGACTTTC
>TRBJ1-6|NA|TRBD1|TRBV19
CASSTDRGGSPLHF
TGTGCCAGTAGTACCGACAGGGGAGGTTCACCCCTCCACTTT
>TRBJ1-2|NA|NA|TRBV7-2
CASSLRSYGYTF
TGTGCCAGCAGCTTAAGGTCCTATGGCTACACCTTC
>TRBJ2-3|NA|TRBD2|TRBV5-1
CASSLGAGSTDTQYF
TGCGCCAGCAGCTTGGGAGCGGGATCGACAGATACGCAGTATTTT
>TRBJ2-3|NA|NA|TRBV10-2
CASSEPEYGRYF
TGCGCCAGCAGTGAGCCCGAGTACGGTCGGTATTTT
>TRBJ1-4|NA|NA|TRBV30
CAWSKGQGPFF
TGTGCCTGGAGTAAAGGACAAGGACCGTTTTTT
>TRBJ2-6|NA|NA|TRBV19
CASSIVVGLSGANVLTF
TGTGCCAGTAGTATAGTCGTAGGGCTCTCTGGGGCCAACGTCCTGACTTTC
>TRBJ1-3|NA|TRBD1|TRBV28
CASSLPGQGAGNTIYF
TGTGCCAGCAGTTTACCGGGACAGGGGGCTGGAAACACCATATATTTT
>TRBJ1-1|NA|NA|TRBV19
CASTKTGNTEAFF
TGTGCCAGTACCAAGACAGGGAACACTGAAGCTTTCTTT
>TRBJ1-1|NA|NA|TRBV10-3
CAISESPWRGRGTEAFF
TGTGCCATCAGTGAGAGTCCATGGCGGGGGAGAGGTACTGAAGCTTTCTTT
>TRBJ2-5|NA|NA|TRBV7-8
CASSLEGVQETQYF
TGTGCCAGCAGCTTAGAGGGCGTACAAGAGACCCAGTACTTC
>TRBJ2-7|NA|TRBD1|TRBV27
CASSLQGQDEQYF
TGTGCCAGCAGTTTACAGGGACAGGACGAGCAGTACTTC
>TRBJ1-5|once|TRBD1|TRBV2
CASTGDRVNQPQHF
TGTGCCAGCACTGGGGACAGGGTTAATCAGCCCCAGCATTTT
>TRBJ2-1|NA|TRBD2|TRBV7-2
CASSLIPSGIGSALNEQFF
TGTGCCAGCAGCCTCATTCCCAGCGGGATAGGATCGGCTCTCAATGAGCAGTTCTTC
>TRBJ2-7|NA|TRBD1|TRBV18
CASSPGQGLIEQYF
TGTGCCAGCTCACCGGGACAGGGGTTAATCGAGCAGTACTTC
>TRBJ1-1|NA|TRBD1|TRBV20-1
CRGTGSTEAFF
TGCAGAGGGACAGGGTCCACTGAAGCTTTCTTT
>TRBJ2-1|NA|NA|TRBV28
CASRVGRTTYNEQFF
TGTGCCAGCAGGGTGGGGCGGACAACATACAATGAGCAGTTCTTC
>TRBJ2-5|NA|NA|TRBV20-1
CSKQVQETQYF
TGCAGTAAACAGGTACAAGAGACCCAGTACTTC
>TRBJ2-1|once|TRBD1|TRBV11-2
CASSISTGGNEQFF
TGTGCCAGCAGCATCTCGACAGGGGGCAATGAGCAGTTCTTC
>TRBJ2-3|NA|NA|TRBV9
CASSVLETDTQYF
TGTGCCAGCAGCGTGTTAGAAACAGATACGCAGTATTTT
>TRBJ2-3|once|NA|TRBV9
CASSVGSTDTQYF
TGTGCCAGCAGCGTAGGGAGCACAGATACGCAGTATTTT
>TRBJ1-2|NA|NA|TRBV6-5
CASSSPNPTGYYGYTF
TGTGCCAGCAGTTCCCCTAACCCGACAGGTTACTATGGCTACACCTTC
>TRBJ1-5|NA|NA|TRBV12-1
CASSSRQMDGNQPQHF
TGTGCCAGCAGCTCCCGACAGATGGACGGCAATCAGCCCCAGCATTTT
>TRBJ2-5|NA|NA|TRBV9
CASSVGLRDGETQYF
TGTGCCAGCAGCGTAGGTCTCAGGGACGGGGAGACCCAGTACTTC
>TRBJ1-6|NA|NA|TRBV7-2
CASSSSPNSPLHF
TGTGCCAGCAGCTCTTCACCTAATTCACCCCTCCACTTT
>TRBJ1-3|NA|NA|TRBV5-4
CASSEGGGSGNTIYF
TGTGCCAGCAGCGAGGGGGGCGGCTCTGGAAACACCATATATTTT
>TRBJ2-1|NA|TRBD2|TRBV4-3
CASSQDHELVAGGIYNEQFF
TGCGCCAGCAGCCAAGATCACGAGCTTGTGGCGGGAGGGATTTACAATGAGCAGTTCTTC
>TRBJ2-7|NA|TRBD1|TRBV28
CASSLATGGGEQYF
TGTGCCAGCAGTTTGGCGACAGGGGGTGGGGAGCAGTACTTC
>TRBJ2-3|NA|NA|TRBV5-6
CASSPERQASDTQYF
TGTGCCAGCAGCCCTGAACGCCAAGCCTCAGATACGCAGTATTTT
>TRBJ2-1|few|TRBD1|TRBV10-3
CAIGTGGLGSYNEQFF
TGTGCCATCGGGACAGGGGGCTTGGGGTCCTACAATGAGCAGTTCTTC
>TRBJ2-5|NA|NA|TRBV13
CASSLGRTVFQETQYF
TGTGCCAGCAGCTTAGGCCGGACAGTTTTCCAAGAGACCCAGTACTTC
>TRBJ1-1|NA|NA|TRBV19
CASSPRGSTEAFF
TGTGCCAGTAGCCCCAGGGGAAGCACTGAAGCTTTCTTT
>TRBJ2-3|NA|TRBD2|TRBV10-3
CAISESEAGKLDTQYF
TGTGCCATCAGTGAGTCGGAAGCGGGAAAGTTGGATACGCAGTATTTT
>TRBJ2-2|NA|TRBD1|TRBV5-6
CASSLADRETGELFF
TGTGCCAGCAGCTTGGCGGACAGGGAAACCGGGGAGCTGTTTTTT
>TRBJ2-1|NA|TRBD2|TRBV5-4
CASSSDAGGAHEFF
TGTGCCAGCAGCTCGGATGCGGGGGGGGCCCATGAGTTCTTC
>TRBJ2-3|NA|NA|TRBV7-3
CASSFRDETDTQYF
TGTGCCAGCAGCTTCCGGGACGAAACAGATACGCAGTATTTT
>TRBJ2-5|NA|TRBD2|TRBV7-8
CASSLRLGGEPPETQYF
TGTGCCAGCAGCTTACGTTTGGGGGGGGAACCCCCGGAGACCCAGTACTTC
>TRBJ2-5|once|NA|TRBV5-1
CASSGPGGMETQYF
TGCGCCAGCAGCGGTCCGGGGGGCATGGAGACCCAGTACTTC
>TRBJ2-5|NA|NA|TRBV7-2
CASSLAWEETQYF
TGTGCCAGCAGCTTAGCCTGGGAAGAGACCCAGTACTTC
>TRBJ2-1|NA|TRBD2|TRBV5-4
CASSPRLAGGYNEQFF
TGTGCCAGCAGCCCCAGACTAGCGGGGGGATACAATGAGCAGTTCTTC
>TRBJ2-1|NA|NA|TRBV7-2
CASSLASGSSYNEQFF
TGTGCCAGCAGCTTAGCTAGCGGAAGCTCCTACAATGAGCAGTTCTTC
>TRBJ1-2|NA|NA|TRBV19
CASSILGQPQGGYTF
TGTGCCAGTAGTATCCTTGGACAGCCTCAAGGGGGCTACACCTTC